One sample yielded the 10 T cell receptor beta chains listed below, sequenced in a study of blood T cell repertoires in COVID-19. Clones were sequenced by immunoSEQ multiplex PCR, and TCRdb holds only the in-frame ones, with some missing. The profile shows about 140,000 clones, around 73% of them singletons. Sequenced: peripheral blood. The receptors come from a woman aged 45-60 years with active or convalescent COVID-19.

V and J are TRBV18 and TRBJ2-3; a weak D match, TRBD2 (5 bases). The V end was cut by 6 bases, the J end by 11 bases, with 15 bases between. Germline CDR1 KGHSH, CDR2 LQKENI. The CDR3 has 12 residues. CDR3 loop: CASSLDSGLQYF. The CDR3, as DNA: TGTGCCAGCTCGCTTGATTCGGGGTTGCAGTATTTT.

The chain is built from TRBV4-2 and TRBJ2-7, with a tentative D call TRBD1 (5 bases). The CDR3 covers 15 residues. V lost 3 bases and J 2 bases, leaving 14 bases between the germline ends. Germline loops: CDR1 LGHNA, CDR2 YNFKEQ. In DNA, the CDR3 is TGTGCCAGCAGCCAGGAGAGATCAGGGCCCTACGAGCAGTACTTC. The encoded protein is CASSQERSGPYEQYF.

V usage is TRBV4-3 and J usage is TRBJ1-2; D perhaps matches TRBD1 (6 bases). From germline, CDR1 is LGHNA and CDR2 YSLEER. The CDR3 is 17 residues long. Deletions cut 0 bases from V and 4 bases from J, with 18 bases between. DNA for the CDR3: TGCGCCAGCAGCCAAGAAGGGGGAGCAGGAGGCGGCTATGGCTACACCTTC. It yields the protein CASSQEGGAGGGYGYTF.

The chain couples TRBV5-1 to TRBJ2-3; a possible D gene is TRBD2 (6 bases). The CDR3 contains 15 residues. The germline CDR1 and CDR2 sequences are SGHRS and YFSETQ. With 3 bases removed from V and 6 bases from J, the gap between germline ends came to 17 bases. CDR3 coding DNA: TGCGCCAGCAGCTCTATAGCGGCCTCAAGGGATACGCAGTATTTT. It is translated as CASSSIAASRDTQYF.

This clone appeared a single time. This sequence joins TRBV6-5 and TRBJ1-2; D might be TRBD1 (6 bases). Between the trimmed V and J ends, which lost 6 bases and 7 bases, there was a span of 21 bases. Germline assignment: CDR1 MNHEY and CDR2 SVGAGI. The CDR3 runs to 15 residues. The DNA for the CDR3 is TGTGCCAGCAGATCAAGCGCAGGGGCTCAGAGTGGCTACACCTTC. Translation: CASRSSAGAQSGYTF.

The chain carries TRBV4-3 and TRBJ2-6; 7 positions match TRBD2. Germline CDR1 is LGHNA and CDR2 is YSLEER. The CDR3 totals 15 residues. The junction had 10 bases not matched to a gene; V was cut back by 6 bases and J by 8 bases. CDR3 sequence: CASRKVREGTNVLTF. The CDR3 bases are TGCGCCAGCAGGAAGGTGAGGGAGGGGACCAACGTCCTGACTTTC.

V and J are TRBV7-9 and TRBJ1-5, with D possibly matching TRBD1 (6 bases). CDR1 is SEHNR and CDR2 is FQNEAQ in the germline V gene (reference sequence). The germline V and J ends were trimmed by 3 bases and 2 bases, with 14 bases remaining between them. The CDR3 contains 16 residues. The CDR3: CASSFSAGAGNQPQHF. As DNA, the CDR3 is TGTGCCAGCAGCTTTTCAGCAGGGGCTGGCAATCAGCCCCAGCATTTT.

The chain joins TRBV13 to TRBJ1-1, with TRBD1 as a possible D gene (5 bases). The CDR3 covers 14 residues. The V and J ends lost 5 bases and 4 bases respectively, with 14 bases between them. CDR1 and CDR2 from the germline V gene are PRHDT and FYEKMQ (reference sequence). CDR3 sequence reads: CASSLDRHGTEAFF. CDR3 DNA sequence: TGTGCCAGCAGCCTCGACAGACACGGCACTGAAGCTTTCTTT. The full variable domain, completed using reference TRBV13 and TRBJ1-1, is AAGVIQSPRHLIKEKRETATLKCYPIPRHDTVYWYQQGPGQDPQFLISFYEKMQSDKGSIPDRFSAQQFSDYHSELNMSSLELGDSALYFCASSLDRHGTEAFFGQGTRLTVV.

This chain connects TRBV2 to TRBJ2-7; 9 bases are shared with TRBD1. Germline V gene data show CDR1 as SNHLY and CDR2 as FYNNEI. With 5 bases clipped from V and 6 bases from J, the junction kept 5 bases outside the gene matches. The CDR3 loop spans 13 amino acids. This CDR3 is CASSLQGAGEQYF. DNA of the CDR3: TGTGCCAGCAGTTTACAGGGGGCGGGCGAGCAGTACTTC.

The chain combines TRBV30 with TRBJ1-2; possibly TRBD1 for D (5 bases). Between the trimmed V and J ends, which lost 8 bases and 0 bases, there was a span of 19 bases. The CDR3 extends over 15 amino acids. Germline V lookup: CDR1 GTSNPN, CDR2 SVGIG (reference sequence). CDR3 in amino acids: CAGDSRGTSNYGYTF. The CDR3, as DNA: TGTGCCGGGGACTCGCGGGGGACTTCTAACTATGGCTACACCTTC.